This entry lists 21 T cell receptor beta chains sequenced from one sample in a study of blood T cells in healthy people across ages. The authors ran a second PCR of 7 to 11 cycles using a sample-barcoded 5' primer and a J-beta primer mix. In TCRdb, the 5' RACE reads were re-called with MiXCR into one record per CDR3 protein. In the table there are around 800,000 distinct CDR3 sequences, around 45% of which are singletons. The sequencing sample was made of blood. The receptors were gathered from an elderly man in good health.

CDR3 DNA sequence: TGTGCCAGCAGCCCTCTGCGGGCGGTTTACAATGAGCAGTTCTTC. Its protein is CASSPLRAVYNEQFF. The chain carries TRBV14 and TRBJ2-1; the D gene is possibly TRBD2 (5 bases). The CDR3 is 15 residues long. Germline values: CDR1 SGHDN, CDR2 FVKESK. The ends were cut back, 4 bases at V and 4 bases at J, with 14 bases in the middle.

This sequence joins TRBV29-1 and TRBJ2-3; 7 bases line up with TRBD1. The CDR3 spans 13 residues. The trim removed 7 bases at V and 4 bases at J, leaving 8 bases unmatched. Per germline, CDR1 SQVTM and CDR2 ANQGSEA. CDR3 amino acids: CSGSTGRADTQYF. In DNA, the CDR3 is TGCAGCGGATCGACAGGGAGAGCAGATACGCAGTATTTT.

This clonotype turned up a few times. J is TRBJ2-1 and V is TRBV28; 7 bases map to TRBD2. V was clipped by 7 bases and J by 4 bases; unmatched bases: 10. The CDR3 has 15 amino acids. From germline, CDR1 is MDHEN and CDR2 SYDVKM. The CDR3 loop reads CASNPTGEGYNEQFF. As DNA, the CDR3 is TGTGCCAGCAACCCTACTGGGGAGGGATACAATGAGCAGTTCTTC.

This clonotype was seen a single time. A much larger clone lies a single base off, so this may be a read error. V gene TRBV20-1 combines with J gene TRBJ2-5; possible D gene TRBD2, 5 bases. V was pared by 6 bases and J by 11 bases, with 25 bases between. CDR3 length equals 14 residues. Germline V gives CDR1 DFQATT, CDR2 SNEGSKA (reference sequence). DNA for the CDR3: TGCAGTGCGGCCCTTGAGGGAAGTCTCAATGAGCAGTACTTC. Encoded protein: CSAALEGSLNEQYF.

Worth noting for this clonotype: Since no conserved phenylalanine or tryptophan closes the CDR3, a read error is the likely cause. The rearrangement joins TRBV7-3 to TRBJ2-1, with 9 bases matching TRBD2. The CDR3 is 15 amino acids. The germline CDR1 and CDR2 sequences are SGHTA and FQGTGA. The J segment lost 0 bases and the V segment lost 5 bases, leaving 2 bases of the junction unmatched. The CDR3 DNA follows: TGTGCCAGCAGCCCTAGCGGGAACTCCTACAATGAGCAGTTCCTC. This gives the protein CASSPSGNSYNEQFL.

CDR3: CASSLLTRDVDNEQFF. Here the CDR3 DNA reads TGTGCCAGCAGCTTATTAACCCGGGACGTCGACAATGAGCAGTTCTTC. V and J are TRBV7-2 and TRBJ2-1; D possibly matches TRBD1 or TRBD2 (5 bases each). The CDR3 has 16 amino acids. From germline, CDR1 is SGHTA and CDR2 FQGNSA. V lost 2 bases, J lost 5 bases, and 16 bases lay in between.

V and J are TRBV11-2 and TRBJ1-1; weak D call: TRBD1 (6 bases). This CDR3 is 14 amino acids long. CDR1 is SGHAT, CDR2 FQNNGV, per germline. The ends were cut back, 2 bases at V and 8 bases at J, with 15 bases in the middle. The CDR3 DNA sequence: TGTGCCAGCAGCTTATTTTTAGGGCAGGGGGAAGCTTTCTTT. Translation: CASSLFLGQGEAFF.

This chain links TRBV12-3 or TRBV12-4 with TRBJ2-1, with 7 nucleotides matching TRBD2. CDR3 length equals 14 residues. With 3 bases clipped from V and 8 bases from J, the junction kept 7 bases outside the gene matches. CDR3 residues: CASSFGSGNDEQFF. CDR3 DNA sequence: TGTGCCAGCAGTTTCGGAAGCGGGAATGATGAGCAGTTCTTC.

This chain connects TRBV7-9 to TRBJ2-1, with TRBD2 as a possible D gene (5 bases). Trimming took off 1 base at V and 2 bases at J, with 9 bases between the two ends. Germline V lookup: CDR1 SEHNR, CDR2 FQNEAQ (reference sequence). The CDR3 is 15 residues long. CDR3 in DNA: TGTGCCAGCAGCTTAGTGCGGGTAACCTACAATGAGCAGTTCTTC. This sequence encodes CASSLVRVTYNEQFF. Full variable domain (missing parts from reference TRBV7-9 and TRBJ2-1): DTGVSQNPRHKITKRGQNVTFRCDPISEHNRLYWYRQTLGQGPEFLTYFQNEAQLEKSRLLSDRFSAERPKGSFSTLEIQRTEQGDSAMYLCASSLVRVTYNEQFFGPGTRLTVL.

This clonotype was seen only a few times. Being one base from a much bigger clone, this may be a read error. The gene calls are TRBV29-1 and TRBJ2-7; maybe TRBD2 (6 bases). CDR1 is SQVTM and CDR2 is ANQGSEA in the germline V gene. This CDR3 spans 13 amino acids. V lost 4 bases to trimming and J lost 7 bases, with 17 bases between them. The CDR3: CSVGGVGSNEQYF. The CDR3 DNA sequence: TGCAGCGTTGGGGGGGTGGGAAGCAATGAGCAGTACTTC.

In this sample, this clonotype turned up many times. The CDR3 spells CASSTPAGGYNEQFF. The CDR3 DNA is TGCGCCAGCAGCACCCCGGCGGGAGGTTACAATGAGCAGTTCTTC. This chain uses TRBV5-1 with TRBJ2-1; 8 nucleotides line up with TRBD2. The junction had 7 bases not matched to a gene; V was cut back by 4 bases and J by 4 bases. Germline CDR1 and CDR2: SGHRS and YFSETQ. The CDR3 covers 15 residues.

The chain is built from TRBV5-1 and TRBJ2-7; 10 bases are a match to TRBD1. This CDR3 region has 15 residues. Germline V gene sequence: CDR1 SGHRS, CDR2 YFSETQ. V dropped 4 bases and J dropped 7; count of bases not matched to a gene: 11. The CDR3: CASSPGDRGSGEQYF. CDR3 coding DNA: TGCGCCAGCAGCCCGGGGGACAGGGGTTCAGGGGAGCAGTACTTC.

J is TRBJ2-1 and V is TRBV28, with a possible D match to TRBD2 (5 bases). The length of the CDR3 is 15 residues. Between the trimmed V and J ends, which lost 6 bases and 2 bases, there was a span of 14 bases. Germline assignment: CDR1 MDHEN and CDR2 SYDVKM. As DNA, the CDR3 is TGTGCCAGCAGCCAATACCGGGATACCTACAATGAGCAGTTCTTC. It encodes CASSQYRDTYNEQFF.

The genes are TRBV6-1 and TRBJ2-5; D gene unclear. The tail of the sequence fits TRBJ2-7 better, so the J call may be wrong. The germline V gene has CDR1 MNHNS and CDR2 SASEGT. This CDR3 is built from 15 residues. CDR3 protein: CASSGGLYAYYEQYF. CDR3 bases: TGTGCCAGCAGTGGGGGTCTCTATGCCTACTACGAGCAGTACTTC.

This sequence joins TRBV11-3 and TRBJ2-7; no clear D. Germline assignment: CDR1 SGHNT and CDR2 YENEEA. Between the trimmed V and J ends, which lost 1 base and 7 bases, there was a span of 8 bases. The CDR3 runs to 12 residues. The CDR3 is CASSLASREQYF. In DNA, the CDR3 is TGTGCCAGCAGCTTAGCATCCCGGGAGCAGTACTTC.

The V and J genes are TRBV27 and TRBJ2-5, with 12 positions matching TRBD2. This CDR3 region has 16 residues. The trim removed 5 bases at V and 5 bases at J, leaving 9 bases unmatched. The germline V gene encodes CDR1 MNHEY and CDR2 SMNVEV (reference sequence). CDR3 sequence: CASSPQRLAGVETQYF. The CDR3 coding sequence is TGTGCCAGCAGTCCACAGAGACTAGCGGGAGTTGAGACCCAGTACTTC.

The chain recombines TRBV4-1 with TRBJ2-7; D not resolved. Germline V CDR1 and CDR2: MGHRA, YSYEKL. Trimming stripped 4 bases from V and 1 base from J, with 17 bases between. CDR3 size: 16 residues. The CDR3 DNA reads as TGCGCCAGCAGCCTCAAGGTCCAGGTGGAGTCCTACGAGCAGTACTTC. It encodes CASSLKVQVESYEQYF.

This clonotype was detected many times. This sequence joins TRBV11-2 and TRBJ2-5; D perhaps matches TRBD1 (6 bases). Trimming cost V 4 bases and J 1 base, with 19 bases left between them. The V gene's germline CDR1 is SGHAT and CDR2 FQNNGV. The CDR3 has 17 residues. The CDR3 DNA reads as TGTGCCAGCAGCTCTCGCGGACAGATGGTACTCCAAGAGACCCAGTACTTC. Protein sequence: CASSSRGQMVLQETQYF. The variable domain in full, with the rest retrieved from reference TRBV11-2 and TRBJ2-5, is EAGVAQSPRYKIIEKRQSVAFWCNPISGHATLYWYQQILGQGPKLLIQFQNNGVVDDSQLPKDRFSAERLKGVDSTLKIQPAKLEDSAVYLCASSSRGQMVLQETQYFGPGTRLLVL.

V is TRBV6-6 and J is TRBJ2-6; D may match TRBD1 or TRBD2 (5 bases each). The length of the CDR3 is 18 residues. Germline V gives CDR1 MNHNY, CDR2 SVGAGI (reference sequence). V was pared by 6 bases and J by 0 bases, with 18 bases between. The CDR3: CASSNNRDGSSGANVLTF. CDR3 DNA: TGTGCCAGCAGCAACAATCGGGACGGAAGCTCTGGGGCCAACGTCCTGACTTTC.

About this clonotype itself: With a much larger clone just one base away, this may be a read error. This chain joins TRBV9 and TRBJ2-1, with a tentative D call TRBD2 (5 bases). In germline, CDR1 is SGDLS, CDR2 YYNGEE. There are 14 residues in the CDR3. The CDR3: CASGVDMRANEQFF. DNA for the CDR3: TGTGCCAGCGGCGTAGATATGAGGGCAAATGAGCAGTTCTTC.

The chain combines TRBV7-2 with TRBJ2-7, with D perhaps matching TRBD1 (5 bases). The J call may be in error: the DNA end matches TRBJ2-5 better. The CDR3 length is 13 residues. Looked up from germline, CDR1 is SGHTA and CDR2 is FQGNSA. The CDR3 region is CASSPAGKKTQYF. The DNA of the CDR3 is TGTGCCAGCAGTCCGGCAGGGAAAAAGACCCAGTACTTC.